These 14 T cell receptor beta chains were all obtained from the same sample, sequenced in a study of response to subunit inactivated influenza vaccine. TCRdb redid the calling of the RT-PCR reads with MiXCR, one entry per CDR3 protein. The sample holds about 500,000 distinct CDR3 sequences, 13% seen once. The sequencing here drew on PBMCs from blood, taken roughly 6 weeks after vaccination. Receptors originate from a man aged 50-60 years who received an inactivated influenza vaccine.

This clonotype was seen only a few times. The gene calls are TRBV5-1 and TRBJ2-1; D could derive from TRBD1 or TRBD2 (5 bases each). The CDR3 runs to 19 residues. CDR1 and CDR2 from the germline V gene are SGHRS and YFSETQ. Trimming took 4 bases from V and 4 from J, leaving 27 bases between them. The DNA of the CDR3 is TGCGCCAGCAGCCAACCTGAACGTCTGGGATTGAGGGGTTACAATGAGCAGTTCTTC. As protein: CASSQPERLGLRGYNEQFF.

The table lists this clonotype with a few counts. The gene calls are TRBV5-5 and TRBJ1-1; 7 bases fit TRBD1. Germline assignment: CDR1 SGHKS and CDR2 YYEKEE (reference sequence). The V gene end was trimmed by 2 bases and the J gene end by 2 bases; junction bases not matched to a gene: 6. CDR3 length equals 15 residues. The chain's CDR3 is CASSFDRASNTEAFF. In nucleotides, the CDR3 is TGTGCCAGCAGCTTTGACAGGGCCTCTAACACTGAAGCTTTCTTT.

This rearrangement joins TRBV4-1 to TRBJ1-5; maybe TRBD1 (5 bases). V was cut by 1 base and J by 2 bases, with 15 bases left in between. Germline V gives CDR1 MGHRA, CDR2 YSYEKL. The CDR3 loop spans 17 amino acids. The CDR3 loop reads CASSQVVRGRRNQPQHF. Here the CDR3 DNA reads TGCGCCAGCAGCCAAGTGGTCCGGGGCCGACGCAATCAGCCCCAGCATTTT.

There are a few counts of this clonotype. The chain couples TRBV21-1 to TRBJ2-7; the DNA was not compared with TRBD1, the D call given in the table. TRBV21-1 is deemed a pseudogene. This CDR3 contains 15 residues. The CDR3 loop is CASSNTGQGSYEQYF. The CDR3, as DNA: TGTGCCAGCAGCAATACGGGGCAGGGATCCTACGAGCAGTACTTC.

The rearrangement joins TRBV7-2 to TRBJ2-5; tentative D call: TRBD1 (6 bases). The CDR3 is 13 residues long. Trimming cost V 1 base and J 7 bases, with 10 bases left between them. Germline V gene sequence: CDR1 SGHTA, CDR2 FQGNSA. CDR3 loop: CASSLGGLGTQYF. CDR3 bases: TGTGCCAGCAGCTTAGGGGGGCTGGGGACCCAGTACTTC. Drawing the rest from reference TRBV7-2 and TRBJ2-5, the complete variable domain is GAGVSQSPSNKVTEKGKDVELRCDPISGHTALYWYRQSLGQGLEFLIYFQGNSAPDKSGLPSDRFSAERTGGSVSTLTIQRTQQEDSAVYLCASSLGGLGTQYFGPGTRLLVL.

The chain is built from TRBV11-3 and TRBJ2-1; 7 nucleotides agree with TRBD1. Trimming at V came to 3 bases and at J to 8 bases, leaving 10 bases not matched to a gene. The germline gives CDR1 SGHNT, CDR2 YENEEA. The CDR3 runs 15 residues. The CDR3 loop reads CASSLEAGGWDEQFF. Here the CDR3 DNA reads TGTGCCAGCAGCTTGGAGGCAGGGGGTTGGGATGAGCAGTTCTTC.

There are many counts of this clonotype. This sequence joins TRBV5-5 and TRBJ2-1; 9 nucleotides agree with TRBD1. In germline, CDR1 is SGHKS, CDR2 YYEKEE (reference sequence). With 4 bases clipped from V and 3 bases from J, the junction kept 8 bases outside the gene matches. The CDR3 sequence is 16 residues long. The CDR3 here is CASSLQGAAVYNEQFF. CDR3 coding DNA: TGTGCCAGCAGCCTACAGGGGGCGGCGGTCTACAATGAGCAGTTCTTC.

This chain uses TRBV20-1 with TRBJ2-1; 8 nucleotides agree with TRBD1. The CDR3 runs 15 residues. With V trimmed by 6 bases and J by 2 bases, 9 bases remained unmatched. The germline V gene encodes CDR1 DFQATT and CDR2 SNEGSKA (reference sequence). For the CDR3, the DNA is TGCAGTGCCTCTGGAACAGGGGGGACCTACAATGAGCAGTTCTTC. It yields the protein CSASGTGGTYNEQFF.

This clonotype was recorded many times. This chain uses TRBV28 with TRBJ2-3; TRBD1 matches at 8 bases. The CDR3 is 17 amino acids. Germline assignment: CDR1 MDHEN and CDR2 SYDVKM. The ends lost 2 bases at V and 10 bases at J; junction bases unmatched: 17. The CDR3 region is CASSLAPLLDRGPAQYF. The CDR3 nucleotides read TGTGCCAGCAGTTTAGCCCCTTTGCTTGACAGGGGACCGGCGCAGTATTTT.

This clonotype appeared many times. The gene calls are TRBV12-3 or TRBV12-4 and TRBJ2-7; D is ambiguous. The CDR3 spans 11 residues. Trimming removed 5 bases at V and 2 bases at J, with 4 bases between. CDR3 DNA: TGTGCCAGCAGTAAAACCTACGAGCAGTACTTC. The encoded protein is CASSKTYEQYF.

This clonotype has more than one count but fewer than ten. The CDR3 here is CASSLTVTGELFF. CDR3 bases: TGTGCCAGCAGTTTGACAGTGACCGGGGAGCTGTTTTTT. The rearrangement links TRBV6-2 or TRBV6-3 to TRBJ2-2; tentative D call: TRBD1 (5 bases). Per germline, CDR1 MNHEY and CDR2 SVGEGT. The CDR3 is 13 residues long. V was trimmed by 4 bases and J by 5 bases, leaving 8 bases between them.

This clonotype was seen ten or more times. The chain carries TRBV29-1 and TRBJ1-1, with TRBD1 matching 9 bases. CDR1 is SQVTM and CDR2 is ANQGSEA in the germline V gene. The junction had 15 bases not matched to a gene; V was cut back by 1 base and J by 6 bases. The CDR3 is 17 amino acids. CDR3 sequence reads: CSVEVYTGGEVNPEAFF. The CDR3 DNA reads TGCAGCGTTGAAGTATATACAGGGGGCGAAGTTAACCCTGAAGCTTTCTTT.

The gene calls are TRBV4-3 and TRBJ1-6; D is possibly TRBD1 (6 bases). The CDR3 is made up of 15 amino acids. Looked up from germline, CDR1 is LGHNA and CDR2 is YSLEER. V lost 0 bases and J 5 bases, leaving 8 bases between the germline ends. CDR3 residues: CASSQEGGDNSPLHF. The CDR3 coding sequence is TGCGCCAGCAGCCAAGAAGGGGGGGATAATTCACCCCTCCACTTT.

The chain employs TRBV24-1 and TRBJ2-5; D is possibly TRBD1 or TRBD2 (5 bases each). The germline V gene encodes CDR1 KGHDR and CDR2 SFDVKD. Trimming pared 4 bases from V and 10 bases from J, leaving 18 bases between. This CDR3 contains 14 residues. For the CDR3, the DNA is TGTGCCACCAGTGAACACCGGGACCCTCGACACCAGTACTTC. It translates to CATSEHRDPRHQYF.